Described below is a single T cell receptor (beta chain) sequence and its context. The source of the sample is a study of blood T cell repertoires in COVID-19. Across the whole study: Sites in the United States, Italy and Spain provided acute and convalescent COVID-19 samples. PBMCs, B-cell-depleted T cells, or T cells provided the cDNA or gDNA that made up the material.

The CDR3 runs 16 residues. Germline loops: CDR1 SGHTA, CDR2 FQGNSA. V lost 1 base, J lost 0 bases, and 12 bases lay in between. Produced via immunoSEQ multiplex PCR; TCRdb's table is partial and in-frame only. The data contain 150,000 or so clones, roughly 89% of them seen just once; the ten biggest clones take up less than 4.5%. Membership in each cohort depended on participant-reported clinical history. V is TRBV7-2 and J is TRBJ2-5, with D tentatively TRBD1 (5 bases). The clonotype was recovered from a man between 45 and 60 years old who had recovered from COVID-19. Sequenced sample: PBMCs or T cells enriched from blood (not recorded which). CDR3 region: CASSLVPGPYQETQYF. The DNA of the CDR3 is TGTGCCAGCAGCTTAGTGCCAGGGCCCTACCAAGAGACCCAGTACTTC.